The clone carrying this TCR beta chain was counted only a few times. Looked up from germline, CDR1 is LGHNA and CDR2 is YSLEER. V lost 4 bases to trimming and J lost 4 bases, with 28 bases between them. The CDR3 covers 19 residues. The data derive from a study of blood T cell repertoires in COVID-19. Study-level information: Researchers got acute and convalescent COVID-19 samples from the United States, Italy and Spain.

Grouping used clinical history reported by participants in a survey and questionnaire. The authors' processing: The authors estimated nucleated cell counts from reference gene primer amplification. The method was immunoSEQ multiplex PCR; TCRdb's version includes in-frame clones alone and lacks a portion of them. D and trimming come from the DNA, and the V and J calls and clone size come from that table. The sample holds approximately 200,000 clones; approximately 81% are singletons and the top ten take around 20%. This clonotype was sampled from a man aged 35-49 years who had recovered from COVID-19. Sample: PBMCs or T cells enriched from blood (not recorded which). The chain has TRBV4-3 and TRBJ1-1, with D possibly TRBD1 on 5 matching bases. The CDR3 loop reads CASSPTEKGIGRRATEAFF. The CDR3 DNA follows: TGCGCCAGCAGCCCCACCGAAAAGGGGATAGGCCGGAGGGCCACTGAAGCTTTCTTT.